The source of this T cell receptor beta chain is a study of CD8 T cells in ankylosing spondylitis. As the method for making TCR beta libraries, quantitative 5'-RACE with molecular barcodes was used. TCRdb redid the calling of the 5' RACE reads with MiXCR, one entry per CDR3 protein. Among hundreds of thousands of distinct CDR3 sequences listed, approximately 10% were seen once. V dropped 8 bases and J dropped 5 bases, with 21 bases sitting between them. CDR3 length equals 15 residues. This sequence originates from a male donor with ankylosing spondylitis or in good health (not recorded which). Sequenced material: blood, either unsorted or a sorted T cell fraction (not recorded which). The chain employs TRBV12-3 or TRBV12-4 and TRBJ2-5; either TRBD1 or TRBD2 may supply D (5 bases each). Here the CDR3 reads CASLGRPHQVETQYF. CDR3 coding DNA: TGTGCCAGCCTGGGACGGCCACACCAAGTGGAGACCCAGTACTTC.